This entry lists 20 T cell receptor beta chains sequenced from one sample in a study of Graves' ophthalmopathy and Graves' hyperthyroidism. RNA transcripts served as template for amplifying TCR beta CDR3 sequences. First-round RT-PCR with HTBI primers preceded a second-round multiplex PCR. TCRdb reprocessed the multiplex PCR reads with MiXCR, giving one entry per CDR3 protein. The sample comprises fewer than 350,000 distinct CDR3 sequences, 17% of which are singletons, and approximately 13% rests with the top ten. Sequenced input: peripheral blood. The receptor set was obtained from an adult man with Graves' ophthalmopathy.

At least ten counts were recorded for this clonotype. The genes are TRBV29-1 and TRBJ2-5; TRBD1 matches 7 bases. Germline V gene data show CDR1 as SQVTM and CDR2 as ANQGSEA. The trim removed 7 bases at V and 5 bases at J, leaving 13 bases unmatched. This CDR3 has 14 amino acids. The CDR3 spells CSAVPTGMGETQYF. The CDR3 DNA reads as TGCAGCGCAGTCCCGACAGGGATGGGGGAGACCCAGTACTTC.

This clonotype was counted at least ten times. V gene TRBV6-2 or TRBV6-3 combines with J gene TRBJ2-2; the D gene is possibly TRBD1 (6 bases). Germline CDR1 MNHEY, CDR2 SVGEGT. With 7 bases removed from V and 4 bases from J, the gap between germline ends came to 19 bases. The length of the CDR3 is 16 residues. CDR3 region: CASKTGTSAFTGELFF. The CDR3 DNA reads as TGTGCCAGCAAAACCGGGACAAGTGCTTTCACCGGGGAGCTGTTTTTT.

The chain is built from TRBV6-1 and TRBJ1-1; 9 bases match TRBD1. This CDR3 comprises 15 residues. Germline trimming cut 6 bases from V and 11 bases from J; bases unmatched to any gene: 16. CDR1 is MNHNS, CDR2 SASEGT, per germline. For the CDR3, the DNA is TGTGCCAGCAGCCACGGGACAGGGCGGAACCCGATGGCTTTCTTT. Translating gives CASSHGTGRNPMAFF.

This clonotype appeared many times. The chain is built from TRBV25-1 and TRBJ2-2; D unclear. The V gene's germline CDR1 is MGHDK and CDR2 SYGVNS. V lost 8 bases to trimming and J lost 6 bases, with 1 base between them. The length of the CDR3 is 9 residues. The DNA of the CDR3 is TGTGCCAGCCCCGGGGAGCTGTTTTTT. Amino acid sequence: CASPGELFF.

V usage is TRBV20-1 and J usage is TRBJ2-7, with TRBD1 identical over 8 bases. After removal of 5 bases from V and 4 bases from J, the junction contained 7 bases not matched to a gene. The CDR3 spans 13 residues. The germline gives CDR1 DFQATT, CDR2 SNEGSKA (reference sequence). As DNA, the CDR3 is TGCAGTGCTCACCGGACAGGGAGGTACGAGCAGTACTTC. Translation gives CSAHRTGRYEQYF.

This clonotype was counted many times. This sequence joins TRBV5-6 and TRBJ2-7; 7 bases match TRBD2. The CDR3 extends over 12 amino acids. Germline CDR1 and CDR2: SGHDT and YYEEEE. The ends lost 2 bases at V and 6 bases at J; junction bases unmatched: 2. The CDR3 DNA follows: TGTGCCAGCAGCTTCCGCGGGAGCGAGCAGTACTTC. It encodes CASSFRGSEQYF.

This clonotype occurred many times. V is TRBV5-6 and J is TRBJ2-5; D may correspond to TRBD1 or TRBD2 (5 bases each). Germline CDR1 SGHDT, CDR2 YYEEEE. This CDR3 region has 17 residues. V was pared by 3 bases and J by 4 bases, with 22 bases between. CDR3 sequence (DNA): TGTGCCAGCAGCTCCGGGACCCAACCGCTACGGCGAGAGACCCAGTACTTC. Protein product: CASSSGTQPLRRETQYF.

This clonotype was counted at least ten times. The V gene is TRBV27, the J gene TRBJ2-7; 11 bases are shared with TRBD1. CDR1 is MNHEY and CDR2 is SMNVEV in the germline V gene (reference sequence). The CDR3 spans 15 residues. J gave up 3 bases and V 5 bases, and 6 bases lay outside the gene matches. This CDR3 is CASSPGQGASYEQYF. The CDR3, as DNA: TGTGCCAGCAGTCCCGGACAGGGGGCAAGCTACGAGCAGTACTTC.

This clonotype was seen at least ten times. The rearrangement joins TRBV6-4 to TRBJ1-5; 7 bases align to TRBD1. CDR3 size: 19 residues. Germline V gives CDR1 MRHNA, CDR2 SNTAGT. The V and J ends lost 6 bases and 0 bases, in that order; junction bases with no gene match: 17. CDR3 DNA sequence: TGTGCCAGCAGCGCCGAGACAGGGCTGGCACTTTATAGCAATCAGCCCCAGCATTTT. Translated, it gives CASSAETGLALYSNQPQHF.

V and J are TRBV20-1 and TRBJ1-1, with D possibly matching TRBD1 (6 bases). Trimming stripped 3 bases from V and 7 bases from J, with 18 bases between. There are 14 residues in the CDR3. Germline V gives CDR1 DFQATT, CDR2 SNEGSKA (reference sequence). CDR3 nucleotides: TGCAGTGCTAGGGGCCAAACAGGGAGTTATGAAGCTTTCTTT. This encodes CSARGQTGSYEAFF.

This clonotype was detected many times. The chain recombines TRBV6-5 with TRBJ1-2; no clear D gene. V was cut by 2 bases and J by 4 bases, with 8 bases left in between. The V gene's germline CDR1 is MNHEY and CDR2 SVGAGI. The CDR3 spans 13 residues. The chain's CDR3 is CASSYNSFYGYTF. The CDR3 DNA is TGTGCCAGCAGTTACAACAGCTTCTATGGCTACACCTTC.

This clonotype appeared many times. V usage is TRBV28 and J usage is TRBJ1-1; possibly TRBD1 for D (5 bases). V was shortened by 6 bases and J by 1 base, with 9 bases between the two germline ends. The CDR3 length is 13 residues. Germline V CDR1 and CDR2: MDHEN, SYDVKM. CDR3 protein: CASRVQENTEAFF. The CDR3 DNA is TGTGCCAGCAGGGTACAGGAGAACACTGAAGCTTTCTTT.

This clonotype occurred many times. The chain couples TRBV18 to TRBJ2-5, with no clear D. This CDR3 is built from 15 residues. Germline CDR1 reads KGHSH; CDR2 reads LQKENI. Trimming stripped 1 base from V and 5 bases from J, with 14 bases between. CDR3 amino acids: CASSPQETRSETQYF. The CDR3 coding sequence is TGTGCCAGCTCACCACAAGAAACAAGGTCGGAGACCCAGTACTTC.

This clonotype came up many times. The V call is TRBV7-3, the J call TRBJ2-2; 7 nucleotides align to TRBD1. CDR1 and CDR2 (germline): SGHTA, FQGTGA. With 1 base clipped from V and 5 bases from J, the junction kept 7 bases outside the gene matches. The CDR3 totals 16 residues. The CDR3 spells CASSLSTGDSTGELFF. Written as DNA, the CDR3 is TGTGCCAGCAGCTTAAGCACCGGGGACAGTACCGGGGAGCTGTTTTTT.

This chain uses TRBV28 with TRBJ1-2; D is uncertain. This CDR3 contains 13 residues. Germline V CDR1 and CDR2: MDHEN, SYDVKM. The ends were cut back, 2 bases at V and 4 bases at J, with 8 bases in the middle. CDR3 nucleotides: TGTGCCAGCAGTTTAAGGCGGATCTATGGCTACACCTTC. Translated, it gives CASSLRRIYGYTF.

The rearrangement joins TRBV6-1 to TRBJ1-2; tentatively, D is TRBD1 (5 bases). Trimming stripped 3 bases from V and 4 bases from J, with 6 bases between. The CDR3 is 12 residues long. The germline gives CDR1 MNHNS, CDR2 SASEGT. In DNA, the CDR3 is TGTGCCAGCAGTGAGGGGGTCTATGGCTACACCTTC. Translating it yields CASSEGVYGYTF.

This clonotype was detected once. This chain links TRBV20-1 with TRBJ2-5; D may be TRBD1 (5 bases). Germline values: CDR1 DFQATT, CDR2 SNEGSKA (reference sequence). Trimming shortened V by 7 bases and J by 5 bases, and 11 bases separated the two germline ends. The CDR3 runs 11 residues. The CDR3 region is CSEQAGETQYF. DNA for the CDR3: TGCAGTGAACAGGCCGGGGAGACCCAGTACTTC.

At least ten counts were recorded for this clonotype. The chain links TRBV12-3 or TRBV12-4 to TRBJ2-7, with TRBD1 matching 10 bases. CDR3 length equals 15 residues. V was clipped by 3 bases and J by 5 bases; unmatched bases: 7. The CDR3 sequence: CASSLSGTGANEQYF. The CDR3 coding sequence is TGTGCCAGCAGTTTGTCTGGGACAGGGGCTAACGAGCAGTACTTC.

Of note for this clonotype: Being one base from a much bigger clone, this may be a read error. The chain carries TRBV15 and TRBJ1-1; D is perhaps TRBD1 (5 bases). The CDR3 loop spans 16 amino acids. V lost 3 bases and J lost 4, with 18 bases in between. From germline, CDR1 is LNHNV and CDR2 YYDKDF (reference sequence). CDR3 nucleotide sequence: TGTGCCACCAGCAGCCCCCAGGGAGCTTTCAGCACTGAAGCTTTCTTT. Its protein is CATSSPQGAFSTEAFF.

This clonotype was seen many times. V is TRBV2 and J is TRBJ2-6, with D possibly matching TRBD1 (6 bases). V was cut by 2 bases and J by 0 bases, with 17 bases left in between. The germline CDR1 and CDR2 sequences are SNHLY and FYNNEI. This CDR3 is 19 amino acids long. The CDR3 loop is CASSEWSWGHSSGANVLTF. CDR3 nucleotides: TGTGCCAGCAGTGAATGGTCGTGGGGACATAGCTCTGGGGCCAACGTCCTGACTTTC.